This T cell receptor (beta chain) was sequenced for a study of T cells in Graves' hyperthyroidism and ophthalmopathy. With 2 bases clipped from V and 7 bases from J, the junction kept 5 bases outside the gene matches. The CDR3 consists of 15 residues. Germline CDR1 is SGHTA and CDR2 is FQGTGA. RNA transcripts gave rise to amplified TCR beta CDR3 regions. Carried out on the TCR CDR3, a first-round RT-PCR used the HTBI primer set. TCRdb re-derived calls from the multiplex PCR reads in MiXCR, one entry per CDR3 protein. The table has roughly 700,000 distinct CDR3 sequences, 12% to 15% seen once; the top ten hold about 9.4%. This clonotype was counted only a few times.

Sequenced: blood. This chain joins TRBV7-3 and TRBJ2-1, with 10 bases that match TRBD2. This TCR was sampled from a woman under 30 with Graves' hyperthyroidism. CDR3 region: CASSLGTSALNEQFF. The CDR3 region has the DNA TGTGCCAGCAGCTTAGGGACTAGCGCGTTAAATGAGCAGTTCTTC.